Each of the 7 T cell receptor beta chains below was sequenced from the same sample in a study of T cells in Graves' hyperthyroidism and ophthalmopathy. Amplification yielded TCR beta CDR3 regions, with RNA transcripts as the source. The study used the HTBI primer set for a first-round RT-PCR of the TCR CDR3. TCRdb fed the multiplex PCR reads into MiXCR, producing one record per CDR3 protein. The sample contains around 540,000 distinct CDR3 sequences, 15% to 20% of which appear only once. The sample taken for sequencing was blood. Every receptor here comes from a woman in her 30s with Graves' ophthalmopathy.

This clonotype was recorded only once. This may be a read error: a much more frequent sequence differs by one nucleotide. J is TRBJ2-1 and V is TRBV5-1; 8 bases agree with TRBD1. This CDR3 contains 14 residues. CDR1 SGHRS and CDR2 YFSETQ come from the germline V gene. Trimming took 0 bases from V and 10 from J; bases not matched to a gene: 6. CDR3: CASSLGDRYYEQFF. CDR3 nucleotide sequence: TGCGCCAGCAGCTTGGGGGACAGGTACTACGAGCAGTTCTTC.

As concerns this clonotype: One end of the junction fails to match germline, which may point to a read error. The chain carries TRBV28 and TRBJ2-5; 10 bases align to TRBD2. The CDR3 extends over 12 amino acids. From germline, CDR1 is MDHEN and CDR2 SYDVKM. The CDR3 loop reads CASSLLLAGPHF. The CDR3 coding sequence is TGTGCCAGCAGTTTATTACTAGCGGGGCCGCACTTC.

This clonotype was detected a few times. The chain couples TRBV27 to TRBJ2-2; D is undetermined. Germline V gene sequence: CDR1 MNHEY, CDR2 SMNVEV (reference sequence). V lost 3 bases and J 4 bases, leaving 9 bases between the germline ends. CDR3 length: 14 amino acids. The CDR3: CASSFHTPTGELFF. The CDR3 DNA reads TGTGCCAGCAGTTTCCACACACCCACCGGGGAGCTGTTTTTT.

This clonotype was recorded at least ten times. CDR3 region: CAWSATGTGDEYTF. The CDR3 region has the DNA TGTGCCTGGAGTGCAACCGGGACAGGGGACGAGTACACCTTC. The chain uses TRBV30 and TRBJ1-2, with 10 bases that match TRBD1. The CDR3 length is 14 residues. Germline CDR1 is GTSNPN and CDR2 is SVGIG (reference sequence). V gave up 1 base and J gave up 11 bases; unmatched junction bases: 10.

This clonotype was seen ten or more times. The J gene is TRBJ2-7, the V gene TRBV5-5, with D unclear. Germline lookup yields CDR1 SGHKS and CDR2 YYEKEE (reference sequence). CDR3 length: 14 amino acids. The ends were cut back, 0 bases at V and 4 bases at J, with 11 bases in the middle. Here the CDR3 DNA reads TGTGCCAGCAGCTTGGGATACCCTCCATACGAGCAGTACTTC. Amino acid sequence: CASSLGYPPYEQYF. Looking up the rest from reference TRBV5-5 and TRBJ2-7 gives the full variable domain: DAGVTQSPTHLIKTRGQQVTLRCSPISGHKSVSWYQQVLGQGPQFIFQYYEKEERGRGNFPDRFSARQFPNYSSELNVNALLLGDSALYLCASSLGYPPYEQYFGPGTRLTVT.

This chain links TRBV9 with TRBJ1-1, with D unresolved. V was clipped by 3 bases and J by 3 bases, with 12 bases between them. This CDR3 is 14 amino acids long. Germline values: CDR1 SGDLS, CDR2 YYNGEE. CDR3: CASSGDQIDTEAFF. The CDR3 coding sequence is TGTGCCAGCAGCGGGGATCAAATAGACACTGAAGCTTTCTTT.

This clonotype was counted at least ten times. CDR3 nucleotide sequence: TGCAGTGCTAGCAGCGGAGGTTTTCATGAGCAGTTCTTC. Protein: CSASSGGFHEQFF. This rearrangement joins TRBV20-1 to TRBJ2-1, with D perhaps TRBD2 (5 bases). The germline gives CDR1 DFQATT, CDR2 SNEGSKA (reference sequence). The CDR3 covers 13 residues. Trimming removed 3 bases from V and 8 bases from J, with 14 bases in between.